The 15 T cell receptor beta chains presented below share a single source sample, sequenced in a study of T-cell memory formation after mild COVID-19. MiXCR, applied by TCRdb to the 5' RACE reads, yields one record per CDR3 protein. The table lists hundreds of thousands of distinct CDR3 sequences, less than 20% of them singletons. What was sequenced was PBMCs or a T cell subset sorted from them (not recorded which). Receptor source: a man aged 18 to 29 who had mild COVID-19 (a few samples of this study predate the infection). Cell type and time point are not known.

The chain joins TRBV9 to TRBJ1-4; D not certain. Germline-derived CDR1 and CDR2 are SGDLS and YYNGEE. CDR3 length equals 14 residues. Trimming took off 0 bases at V and 10 bases at J, with 13 bases between the two ends. This chain's CDR3 is CASSVGPGGVKLFF. In nucleotides, the CDR3 is TGTGCCAGCAGCGTAGGACCGGGCGGTGTAAAACTGTTTTTT. The entire variable domain, with the rest obtained from reference TRBV9 and TRBJ1-4, is as follows: DSGVTQTPKHLITATGQRVTLRCSPRSGDLSVYWYQQSLDQGLQFLIQYYNGEERAKGNILERFSAQQFPDLHSELNLSSLELGDSALYFCASSVGPGGVKLFFGSGTQLSVL.

The J gene is TRBJ1-2, the V gene TRBV6-1, with D maybe TRBD1 (6 bases). Germline CDR1 MNHNS, CDR2 SASEGT. The CDR3 contains 15 residues. The V end was cut by 5 bases, the J end by 0 bases, with 13 bases between. CDR3 sequence (DNA): TGTGCCAGCAGTCCCAACGGACAGTCTAACTATGGCTACACCTTC. Amino acids: CASSPNGQSNYGYTF.

In DNA, the CDR3 is TGTGCCAGCAGCCCTAGGACCGCCTACACTGAAGCTTTCTTT. This codes for CASSPRTAYTEAFF. The gene calls are TRBV12-3 or TRBV12-4 and TRBJ1-1; no clear D. V was shortened by 6 bases and J by 3 bases, with 14 bases between the two germline ends. The CDR3 contains 14 residues.

There are many counts of this clonotype. CDR3 in amino acids: CASSLSGAEGYF. CDR3 coding DNA: TGTGCCAGCAGTTTAAGCGGGGCGGAGGGGTACTTC. The chain carries TRBV12-3 or TRBV12-4 and TRBJ2-4; 7 nucleotides line up with TRBD2. The CDR3 extends over 12 amino acids. V trimming: 2 bases; J trimming: 15 bases; junction bases outside the gene matches: 7.

The V call is TRBV28, the J call TRBJ1-2; D not resolved. The ends were cut back, 6 bases at V and 4 bases at J, with 21 bases in the middle. Germline lookup yields CDR1 MDHEN and CDR2 SYDVKM. CDR3 length: 16 amino acids. CDR3 DNA: TGTGCCAGCAGGGGGTCCCAACGACCGGCTACCTATGGCTACACCTTC. It yields the protein CASRGSQRPATYGYTF.

The CDR3 nucleotides read TGTGCCACAGCCACTACATCCTTCGCTAAAGAGACCCAGTACTTC. Translating it yields CATATTSFAKETQYF. V gene TRBV6-5 combines with J gene TRBJ2-5, with D hard to call. V was clipped by 10 bases and J by 3 bases, with 21 bases between them. CDR3 length: 15 amino acids. Germline values: CDR1 MNHEY, CDR2 SVGAGI.

Remarks on this clonotype: This could be a read error, since a much larger clone is one nucleotide away. V gene TRBV15 combines with J gene TRBJ1-2; possible D gene TRBD1, 6 bases. The V end was cut by 2 bases, the J end by 6 bases, with 16 bases between. CDR1 LNHNV and CDR2 YYDKDF come from the germline V gene (reference sequence). This CDR3 has 15 residues. CDR3 amino acids: CATSRRRDRFHGYTF. The CDR3 nucleotides are TGTGCCACCAGCAGACGACGCGACAGGTTCCATGGCTACACCTTC.

This clonotype was counted only a few times. The chain combines TRBV6-1 with TRBJ2-7; D gene unclear. The length of the CDR3 is 14 residues. Trimming cost V 2 bases and J 6 bases, with 14 bases left between them. CDR1 is MNHNS, CDR2 SASEGT, per germline. The CDR3 nucleotides are TGTGCCAGCAGTGAAAGTTCGTCCTGGGGCGAGCAGTACGTC. This gives the protein CASSESSSWGEQYV.

The CDR3 loop is CASSSGPLWDEQFF. Written as DNA, the CDR3 is TGTGCCAGCAGCTCCGGACCCCTCTGGGATGAGCAGTTCTTC. V usage is TRBV11-2 and J usage is TRBJ2-1; D ambiguous. This CDR3 is 14 amino acids long. V was pared by 4 bases and J by 8 bases, with 15 bases between. Germline assignment: CDR1 SGHAT and CDR2 FQNNGV.

The chain joins TRBV30 to TRBJ1-1, with a weak D call TRBD1 (6 bases). Trimming removed 0 bases from V and 5 bases from J, with 16 bases in between. This CDR3 comprises 15 residues. Germline CDR1 is GTSNPN and CDR2 is SVGIG (reference sequence). CDR3 amino acids: CAWSVPWGGETEAFF. DNA for the CDR3: TGTGCCTGGAGTGTTCCTTGGGGGGGCGAGACTGAAGCTTTCTTT.

The rearrangement uses TRBV30 and TRBJ2-4, with D perhaps assigned TRBD1 or TRBD2 (5 bases each). This CDR3 is built from 14 residues. V dropped 1 base and J dropped 6 bases, with 13 bases sitting between them. Germline CDR1 and CDR2: GTSNPN and SVGIG (reference sequence). As DNA, the CDR3 is TGTGCCTGGAGTGCCCCCGAGGGGCCAAACATTCAGTACTTC. This gives the protein CAWSAPEGPNIQYF.

This CDR3 is CSAPGPLLSKIVQFF. The CDR3 DNA follows: TGCAGTGCGCCGGGACCTCTCCTCTCGAAAATCGTGCAGTTCTTC. The chain has TRBV20-1 and TRBJ2-1; D possibly matches TRBD1 or TRBD2 (5 bases each). V lost 6 bases to trimming and J lost 12 bases, with 27 bases between them. The CDR3 is 15 amino acids. The germline gives CDR1 DFQATT, CDR2 SNEGSKA (reference sequence).

This rearrangement joins TRBV5-1 to TRBJ2-5; 10 bases align to TRBD2. This CDR3 spans 16 amino acids. The J segment lost 2 bases and the V segment lost 0 bases, leaving 4 bases of the junction unmatched. Germline V gives CDR1 SGHRS, CDR2 YFSETQ. CDR3 DNA: TGCGCCAGCAGCTTGGAGGCTAGCGGGGGACAAGAGACCCAGTACTTC. It specifies CASSLEASGGQETQYF.

There are many counts of this clonotype. The V gene is TRBV12-3 or TRBV12-4, the J gene TRBJ1-5, with 8 bases that match TRBD1. The CDR3 totals 15 residues. The V and J ends lost 8 bases and 6 bases, in that order; junction bases with no gene match: 12. The CDR3 reads CASSWTGRPSQPQHF. In nucleotides, the CDR3 is TGTGCCAGCTCTTGGACAGGGCGTCCCAGTCAGCCCCAGCATTTT.

The chain combines TRBV29-1 with TRBJ2-1; 8 positions agree with TRBD1. CDR1 is SQVTM and CDR2 is ANQGSEA in the germline V gene. The CDR3 is 13 amino acids. After removal of 6 bases from V and 5 bases from J, the junction contained 6 bases not matched to a gene. CDR3 residues: CSVHWTGNNEQFF. As DNA, the CDR3 is TGCAGCGTCCACTGGACAGGGAACAATGAGCAGTTCTTC.